The clone carrying this T cell receptor beta chain was recorded once. Germline V gene data show CDR1 as SGHTS and CDR2 as YDEGEE. Trimming cost V 4 bases and J 6 bases; bases outside gene matches: 14. This CDR3 is built from 16 residues. In the original workflow: Reference gene primer amplification gave estimated nucleated cell counts. Measured with immunoSEQ multiplex PCR; TCRdb has only the in-frame clones, and not every one. That table supplies the V and J calls and clone size; D and trimming were determined from the DNA. Altogether some 150,000 clones are present, about 83% being singletons, with the ten largest covering 8.6%. This sample is drawn from a study of blood T cell repertoires in COVID-19. In the study overall: The origin of the acute and convalescent COVID-19 samples was the United States, Italy and Spain. Sources were T cells, B-cell-depleted T cells, or PBMCs; the material itself was cDNA or gDNA.

The chain employs TRBV5-8 and TRBJ2-3; 7 bases agree with TRBD1. The sequence was obtained from a woman aged 45-65 years with active or convalescent COVID-19. Sequencing was carried out using peripheral blood. The CDR3 is CASSRTGTVATDTQYF. The CDR3, as DNA: TGTGCCAGCAGCCGTACCGGGACAGTGGCAACGGATACGCAGTATTTT.